One and the same sample provided the 11 T cell receptor beta chains below, sequenced in a study of T cells in Graves' hyperthyroidism and ophthalmopathy. TCR beta CDR3 region amplification was performed from RNA transcripts. TCR CDR3 underwent first-round RT-PCR with the HTBI primer set. TCRdb independently ran MiXCR on the multiplex PCR reads; one entry per CDR3 protein. Of approximately 740,000 distinct CDR3 sequences listed, 11% to 15% are singletons. The source material was blood. The receptors were gathered from a woman aged 18-29 years with Graves' hyperthyroidism.

The J gene is TRBJ2-1, the V gene TRBV12-3 or TRBV12-4; 9 positions agree with TRBD1. CDR3 length: 20 amino acids. V shed 6 bases and J 4 bases; nucleotides not matched to a gene: 22. The CDR3 DNA reads TGTGCCAGCAGAAGGACCTTCGGGACAGGGTTTCCCCGCACTTACAATGAGCAGTTCTTC. Its translation is CASRRTFGTGFPRTYNEQFF.

This clonotype has only a few counts. The genes are TRBV30 and TRBJ2-5, with TRBD2 matching over 12 bases. The CDR3 is made up of 18 amino acids. V trimming: 3 bases; J trimming: 2 bases; junction bases outside the gene matches: 13. The germline V gene encodes CDR1 GTSNPN and CDR2 SVGIG (reference sequence). DNA of the CDR3: TGTGCCTGGAGCACGGGGTTCCTAGCGGGAGGGCCACAAGAGACCCAGTACTTC. It is translated as CAWSTGFLAGGPQETQYF.

This clonotype was picked up a small number of times. The junction and the germline gene differ at one end; a read error may be behind it. The chain is built from TRBV10-2 and TRBJ1-3; no definite D call. CDR1 is WSHSY, CDR2 SAAADI, per germline. This CDR3 has 16 amino acids. The CDR3 spells CASGESTRISGNTIYF. In nucleotides, the CDR3 is TGCGCCAGCGGTGAGTCGACGAGGATCTCTGGAAACACCATATATTTT.

This clonotype was seen ten or more times. V and J are TRBV12-3 or TRBV12-4 and TRBJ2-1, with D unresolved. Trimming shortened V by 2 bases and J by 5 bases, and 10 bases separated the two germline ends. This CDR3 spans 14 amino acids. In nucleotides, the CDR3 is TGTGCCAGCAGTTTAAGTGGGTACAACAATGAGCAGTTCTTC. Its translation is CASSLSGYNNEQFF.

The V call is TRBV7-9, the J call TRBJ1-4, with D tentatively TRBD1 (6 bases). Trimming shortened V by 4 bases and J by 0 bases, and 15 bases separated the two germline ends. The CDR3 is 17 amino acids. CDR1 is SEHNR, CDR2 FQNEAQ, per germline (reference sequence). CDR3 in amino acids: CASSSPTGFATNEKLFF. Here the CDR3 DNA reads TGTGCCAGCAGCTCACCGACAGGTTTCGCAACTAATGAAAAACTGTTTTTT.

The sample holds one count of this clonotype. The V and J genes are TRBV14 and TRBJ1-1, with D perhaps TRBD1 (5 bases). Looked up from germline, CDR1 is SGHDN and CDR2 is FVKESK. The CDR3 is 17 amino acids. V dropped 0 bases and J dropped 2 bases, with 16 bases sitting between them. CDR3 loop: CASSQDVWGLRNTEAFF. Written as DNA, the CDR3 is TGTGCCAGCAGCCAAGATGTGTGGGGGTTACGAAACACTGAAGCTTTCTTT.

This clonotype has just a few counts. The genes are TRBV5-1 and TRBJ1-4; unclear D gene. This CDR3 contains 15 residues. Germline V gene sequence: CDR1 SGHRS, CDR2 YFSETQ. The germline V and J ends were trimmed by 0 bases and 2 bases, with 8 bases remaining between them. CDR3 loop: CASSLVGPTNEKLFF. CDR3 sequence (DNA): TGCGCCAGCAGCTTGGTCGGGCCCACTAATGAAAAACTGTTTTTT. Based on the CDR3 plus reference TRBV5-1 and TRBJ1-4, the full variable domain is KAGVTQTPRYLIKTRGQQVTLSCSPISGHRSVSWYQQTPGQGLQFLFEYFSETQRNKGNFPGRFSGRQFSNSRSEMNVSTLELGDSALYLCASSLVGPTNEKLFFGSGTQLSVL.

This clonotype was seen ten or more times. V is TRBV7-2 and J is TRBJ2-5, with D perhaps TRBD1 (6 bases). Trimming cost V 0 bases and J 4 bases, with 18 bases left between them. The germline V gene has CDR1 SGHTA and CDR2 FQGNSA. This CDR3 has 17 residues. The CDR3 spells CASSLANNRVWRETQYF. In DNA, the CDR3 is TGTGCCAGCAGCTTAGCGAATAACAGGGTATGGAGAGAGACCCAGTACTTC.

The chain uses TRBV20-1 and TRBJ2-2, with a weak D call TRBD1 (5 bases). CDR1 is DFQATT and CDR2 is SNEGSKA in the germline V gene (reference sequence). The V and J ends lost 0 bases and 6 bases respectively, with 8 bases between them. The CDR3 is made up of 13 amino acids. The CDR3 DNA reads TGCAGTGCTAGAGATTTAGGGGCCGGGGAGCTGTTTTTT. Its protein is CSARDLGAGELFF.

This clonotype appeared a few times. DNA of the CDR3: TGTGCCAGCACCGGGACTAGCGGGTGGTACGAGCAGTACTTC. Translated: CASTGTSGWYEQYF. This chain connects TRBV12-3 or TRBV12-4 to TRBJ2-7; 12 bases fit TRBD2. Trimming removed 7 bases from V and 4 bases from J; junction bases left unmatched: 5. This CDR3 spans 14 amino acids.

This clonotype was observed at least ten times. V is TRBV11-3 and J is TRBJ2-2; no definite D call. Trimming pared 2 bases from V and 2 bases from J, leaving 6 bases between. This CDR3 has 14 amino acids. Germline CDR1 is SGHNT and CDR2 is YENEEA. Here the CDR3 reads CASSLTSNTGELFF. For the CDR3, the DNA is TGTGCCAGCAGCTTAACCAGTAACACCGGGGAGCTGTTTTTT.